The 32 T cell receptor beta chains given below trace back to one sample, sequenced in a study of beta chain features in type 1 diabetes. Sequenced material consisted of expressed TCRB transcripts (all of the isolated RNA was reverse transcribed). The repertoire was sequenced with immunoSEQ multiplex PCR; TCRdb's copy has only in-frame clones and lacks some. The sample has about 140,000 clones; roughly 9.7% are singletons. The specimen was central memory CD4+ T cells from blood. The source is a woman aged 40 to 50 in good health.

The chain recombines TRBV29-1 with TRBJ2-3, with TRBD2 matching 9 bases. With V trimmed by 3 bases and J by 0 bases, 13 bases remained unmatched. CDR1 is SQVTM, CDR2 ANQGSEA, per germline. CDR3 size: 18 residues. For the CDR3, the DNA is TGCAGCGTTGACTGGGTCGCGGGGGGGCCCCAGAGCACAGATACGCAGTATTTT. Translated, it gives CSVDWVAGGPQSTDTQYF.

This clone turned up a few times. This chain joins TRBV19 and TRBJ1-1; TRBD1 matches 10 bases. Per the germline V gene, CDR1 is LNHDA and CDR2 is SQIVND (reference sequence). The CDR3 is 13 residues long. V was pared by 3 bases and J by 11 bases, with 6 bases of the junction left unmatched. The CDR3 DNA follows: TGTGCCAGTAGTATCGGGACAGGGGTTTTGGCTTTCTTT. It specifies CASSIGTGVLAFF.

This clone was observed a few times. V gene TRBV2 combines with J gene TRBJ1-6; 9 bases are a match to TRBD1. The V gene's germline CDR1 is SNHLY and CDR2 FYNNEI. Trimming cost V 6 bases and J 0 bases; bases outside gene matches: 6. This CDR3 is 17 amino acids long. The DNA for the CDR3 is TGTGCCAGCAGGTCACAGGGGGCGAGCTCCTATAATTCACCCCTCCACTTT. It translates to CASRSQGASSYNSPLHF.

This chain uses TRBV5-1 with TRBJ1-1; D may be TRBD1 (6 bases). Per the germline V gene, CDR1 is SGHRS and CDR2 is YFSETQ. Trimming removed 4 bases from V and 5 bases from J, with 15 bases in between. The CDR3 extends over 14 amino acids. The DNA of the CDR3 is TGCGCCAGCAGCATACAGGGCCAATGGACTGAAGCTTTCTTT. Amino acid sequence: CASSIQGQWTEAFF.

The V gene is TRBV15, the J gene TRBJ2-7, with D possibly matching TRBD1 (7 bases). This CDR3 is built from 14 residues. The germline V and J ends were trimmed by 3 bases and 3 bases, with 12 bases remaining between them. The germline V gene has CDR1 LNHNV and CDR2 YYDKDF (reference sequence). The CDR3 here is CATSRGGTDYEQYF. CDR3 DNA: TGTGCCACCAGCAGGGGCGGGACAGACTACGAGCAGTACTTC.

This clone was observed a handful of times. This chain links TRBV2 with TRBJ2-1, with 7 bases identical to TRBD2. The CDR3 spans 16 residues. Germline assignment: CDR1 SNHLY and CDR2 FYNNEI. J lost 2 bases, V lost 8 bases, and 12 bases had no gene match. In nucleotides, the CDR3 is TGTGCCAGCGTCCCGGGTCCCGGGACTACCTACAATGAGCAGTTCTTC. Its protein is CASVPGPGTTYNEQFF.

This clone was seen a few times. A clone one base away is much larger, so this may be a read error. The chain employs TRBV7-6 and TRBJ1-5; 7 positions agree with TRBD1. Per germline, CDR1 SGHVS and CDR2 FNYEAQ. Trimming at V came to 4 bases and at J to 4 bases, leaving 1 base not matched to a gene. The CDR3 is made up of 13 amino acids. The CDR3 reads CASSSQGNQPQHF. The CDR3, as DNA: TGTGCCAGCAGCTCACAGGGGAATCAGCCCCAGCATTTT. Full variable domain (rest looked up from reference TRBV7-6 and TRBJ1-5): GAGVSQSPRYKVTKRGQDVALRCDPISGHVSLYWYRQALGQGPEFLTYFNYEAQQDKSGLPNDRFSAERPEGSISTLTIQRTEQRDSAMYRCASSSQGNQPQHFGDGTRLSIL.

A few counts support this clone. The rearrangement joins TRBV27 to TRBJ2-5; D remains ambiguous. Germline V gene data show CDR1 as MNHEY and CDR2 as SMNVEV (reference sequence). With 2 bases removed from V and 0 bases from J, the gap between germline ends came to 13 bases. This CDR3 region has 16 residues. Here the CDR3 reads CASSLKHSLYQETQYF. CDR3 sequence (DNA): TGTGCCAGCAGTTTAAAGCACTCCCTGTACCAAGAGACCCAGTACTTC.

This chain connects TRBV5-1 to TRBJ1-6, with 7 bases lining up with TRBD1. Trimming at V came to 4 bases and at J to 13 bases, leaving 11 bases not matched to a gene. This CDR3 region has 14 residues. Germline V gene sequence: CDR1 SGHRS, CDR2 YFSETQ. Here the CDR3 reads CASSPGQPSDPLHF. CDR3 bases: TGCGCCAGCAGCCCGGGACAGCCCTCGGATCCCCTCCACTTT.

CDR3 sequence (DNA): TGTGCCAGCAGTCTCCTGGAGGGGGAAAAACTGTTTTTT. Encoded protein: CASSLLEGEKLFF. V usage is TRBV6-6 and J usage is TRBJ1-4, with D maybe TRBD1 (5 bases). The germline CDR1 and CDR2 sequences are MNHNY and SVGAGI (reference sequence). This CDR3 has 13 amino acids. Trimming left V 5 bases short and J 8 bases short, with 12 bases between.

In this sample, this clone turned up a few times. The genes are TRBV29-1 and TRBJ2-5; D might be TRBD1 (7 bases). V was shortened by 4 bases and J by 5 bases, with 14 bases between the two germline ends. Germline-derived CDR1 and CDR2 are SQVTM and ANQGSEA. The CDR3 sequence is 13 residues long. Here the CDR3 reads CSVAGGSGETQYF. The CDR3 bases are TGCAGCGTTGCAGGGGGGAGTGGGGAGACCCAGTACTTC. Drawing the rest from reference TRBV29-1 and TRBJ2-5, the complete variable domain is SAVISQKPSRDICQRGTSLTIQCQVDSQVTMMFWYRQQPGQSLTLIATANQGSEATYESGFVIDKFPISRPNLTFSTLTVSNMSPEDSSIYLCSVAGGSGETQYFGPGTRLLVL.

The rearrangement uses TRBV6-5 and TRBJ2-7; D is possibly TRBD2 (5 bases). This CDR3 spans 13 amino acids. Per germline, CDR1 MNHEY and CDR2 SVGAGI. Trimming stripped 5 bases from V and 3 bases from J, with 11 bases between. This CDR3 is CASSEYGSYEQYF. The CDR3 DNA follows: TGTGCCAGCAGTGAATATGGGAGCTACGAGCAGTACTTC.

The rearrangement joins TRBV13 to TRBJ2-5, with D uncertain. The CDR3 loop spans 15 amino acids. Trimming pared 2 bases from V and 5 bases from J, leaving 15 bases between. Germline-derived CDR1 and CDR2 are PRHDT and FYEKMQ (reference sequence). The CDR3 protein is CASSLSVLHRETQYF. The DNA for the CDR3 is TGTGCCAGCAGCTTAAGCGTACTCCATCGGGAGACCCAGTACTTC.

The chain has TRBV5-1 and TRBJ1-5, with a weak D call TRBD1 (5 bases). The CDR3 consists of 15 residues. The ends were cut back, 4 bases at V and 1 base at J, with 12 bases in the middle. The V gene's germline CDR1 is SGHRS and CDR2 YFSETQ. The CDR3 loop reads CASSPLGRSNQPQHF. CDR3 coding DNA: TGCGCCAGCAGCCCGCTGGGGCGAAGCAATCAGCCCCAGCATTTT.

CDR3 loop: CASSLVAGGIPYEQYF. The CDR3 bases are TGTGCCAGCAGCTTAGTAGCGGGGGGCATCCCCTACGAGCAGTACTTC. The chain links TRBV7-6 to TRBJ2-7, with 10 bases matching TRBD2. CDR3 length: 16 residues. Germline V gene sequence: CDR1 SGHVS, CDR2 FNYEAQ. Trimming took 1 base from V and 2 from J; bases not matched to a gene: 5.

This clone has just a few counts. The chain employs TRBV7-2 and TRBJ2-1; 12 bases are shared with TRBD2. The ends lost 4 bases at V and 15 bases at J; junction bases unmatched: 7. This CDR3 is built from 13 residues. CDR1 and CDR2 from the germline V gene are SGHTA and FQGNSA. In DNA, the CDR3 is TGTGCCAGCAGCTGGGCTAGCGGGGGGGCGGGGTTCTTC. Protein: CASSWASGGAGFF.

Remarks on this clone: The junction departs from the called germline gene at one end, perhaps through a read error. The chain couples TRBV4-1 to TRBJ1-6; weak D call: TRBD1 (5 bases). The CDR3 consists of 16 residues. Germline V gives CDR1 MGHRA, CDR2 YSYEKL. CDR3 in DNA: TGTGCCAGCAGCCAAGATCTGAAAGGGGATAATTCACCCCTCCACTTT. It specifies CASSQDLKGDNSPLHF.

This rearrangement joins TRBV5-1 to TRBJ1-3, with D possibly matching TRBD1 (5 bases). Trimming left V 1 base short and J 0 bases short, with 11 bases between. CDR1 is SGHRS, CDR2 YFSETQ, per germline. The CDR3 length is 16 residues. The CDR3 DNA reads TGCGCCAGCAGCTTGCAGGCAGGGCCCTCTGGAAACACCATATATTTT. Translation: CASSLQAGPSGNTIYF.

This clone came up a few times. The rearrangement links TRBV7-2 to TRBJ2-5, with TRBD2 identical over 9 bases. Unmatched junction bases numbered 11, after V lost 5 bases and J lost 1 base. Germline CDR1 and CDR2: SGHTA and FQGNSA. The CDR3 has 17 residues. In nucleotides, the CDR3 is TGTGCCAGCAGCCGGGCGGGGGGGCCGGACCGCCAAGAGACCCAGTACTTC. Translating gives CASSRAGGPDRQETQYF.

This clone occurred a few times. The chain employs TRBV2 and TRBJ1-5, with TRBD1 matching 9 bases. V dropped 6 bases and J dropped 5; count of bases not matched to a gene: 8. CDR1 and CDR2 (germline): SNHLY, FYNNEI. The CDR3 spans 15 residues. The CDR3 DNA sequence: TGTGCCAGCAGCCCTACGGGGACAGGGTATCAGCCCCAGCATTTT. Amino acids: CASSPTGTGYQPQHF.

The chain couples TRBV6-5 to TRBJ1-4, with 8 bases that match TRBD1. The length of the CDR3 is 14 residues. V lost 5 bases to trimming and J lost 3 bases; unmatched junction nucleotides: 2. Germline V gene sequence: CDR1 MNHEY, CDR2 SVGAGI. The CDR3 region has the DNA TGTGCCAGCAGTCAGGGGGCGGCTAATGAAAAACTGTTTTTT. It translates to CASSQGAANEKLFF.

This clone has at least ten counts. The chain joins TRBV5-1 to TRBJ1-1; 10 bases are a match to TRBD1. Germline values: CDR1 SGHRS, CDR2 YFSETQ. V dropped 4 bases and J dropped 8; count of bases not matched to a gene: 8. CDR3 length equals 14 residues. CDR3 in amino acids: CASSTGTGDSEAFF. CDR3 sequence (DNA): TGCGCCAGCAGCACCGGGACAGGGGATTCCGAAGCTTTCTTT.

This chain links TRBV9 with TRBJ2-3, with a weak D call TRBD1 (6 bases). The CDR3 extends over 15 amino acids. Germline lookup yields CDR1 SGDLS and CDR2 YYNGEE. Trimming removed 3 bases from V and 0 bases from J, with 11 bases in between. CDR3 sequence reads: CASSATGISTDTQYF. The CDR3, as DNA: TGTGCCAGCAGCGCCACAGGGATAAGCACAGATACGCAGTATTTT.

The chain joins TRBV10-3 to TRBJ2-2, with D tentatively TRBD2 (5 bases). The germline CDR1 and CDR2 sequences are ENHRY and SYGVKD. V lost 6 bases to trimming and J lost 5 bases, with 7 bases between them. This CDR3 is 12 amino acids long. CDR3 region: CAISPGTGELFF. DNA for the CDR3: TGTGCCATCAGCCCGGGGACCGGGGAGCTGTTTTTT.

This clone was recorded a few times. V gene TRBV5-6 combines with J gene TRBJ1-5; 9 bases line up with TRBD1. This CDR3 region has 16 residues. Germline CDR1 and CDR2: SGHDT and YYEEEE. V was clipped by 3 bases and J by 4 bases; unmatched bases: 8. The CDR3 loop reads CASSSLGQGSNQPQHF. The CDR3 coding sequence is TGTGCCAGCAGCTCGCTGGGACAGGGCTCGAATCAGCCCCAGCATTTT.

The chain links TRBV7-6 to TRBJ2-7; 7 bases map to TRBD1. CDR1 is SGHVS and CDR2 is FNYEAQ in the germline V gene. J gave up 0 bases and V 5 bases, and 10 bases lay outside the gene matches. CDR3 length: 16 residues. CDR3 DNA sequence: TGTGCCAGCAGCCCCCGACAGGGATGGGACTCCTACGAGCAGTACTTC. Translated, it gives CASSPRQGWDSYEQYF.

The V and J genes are TRBV9 and TRBJ2-7; 9 nucleotides agree with TRBD1. This CDR3 is built from 15 residues. Germline CDR1 is SGDLS and CDR2 is YYNGEE. Trimming took 3 bases from V and 4 from J; bases not matched to a gene: 8. The CDR3 is CASSAGQGSLYEQYF. CDR3 nucleotides: TGTGCCAGCAGCGCCGGACAGGGGAGTTTATACGAGCAGTACTTC.

This clone appeared many times. The genes are TRBV19 and TRBJ2-7; TRBD2 aligns across 13 bases. V shed 5 bases, J shed 0 bases, and the junction held 7 bases outside the gene matches. The CDR3 covers 17 residues. The germline CDR1 and CDR2 sequences are LNHDA and SQIVND (reference sequence). The CDR3 DNA sequence: TGTGCCAGTAGTCAGGGAGGACTAGCGGGGGACTCCTACGAGCAGTACTTC. It specifies CASSQGGLAGDSYEQYF.

This clone was seen more than once but under ten times. The chain has TRBV6-5 and TRBJ2-3; TRBD2 matches at 8 bases. The CDR3 is made up of 15 amino acids. CDR1 is MNHEY, CDR2 SVGAGI, per germline. V gave up 6 bases and J gave up 3 bases; unmatched junction bases: 8. As DNA, the CDR3 is TGTGCCAGCAGGCAACGGGGGGGCCGAACAGATACGCAGTATTTT. Protein product: CASRQRGGRTDTQYF.

The rearrangement uses TRBV5-1 and TRBJ1-1, with TRBD1 as a possible D gene (5 bases). The V and J ends lost 5 bases and 1 base respectively, with 9 bases between them. Germline V gene data show CDR1 as SGHRS and CDR2 as YFSETQ. This CDR3 has 13 residues. The CDR3 region is CASRVGGNTEAFF. Written as DNA, the CDR3 is TGCGCCAGCAGGGTCGGGGGGAACACTGAAGCTTTCTTT. The variable domain in full, with the rest retrieved from reference TRBV5-1 and TRBJ1-1, is KAGVTQTPRYLIKTRGQQVTLSCSPISGHRSVSWYQQTPGQGLQFLFEYFSETQRNKGNFPGRFSGRQFSNSRSEMNVSTLELGDSALYLCASRVGGNTEAFFGQGTRLTVV.

Only a few counts were recorded for this clone. This chain uses TRBV18 with TRBJ1-4; D is uncertain. V was clipped by 4 bases and J by 8 bases, with 14 bases between them. Germline V gives CDR1 KGHSH, CDR2 LQKENI. This CDR3 is 14 amino acids long. This chain's CDR3 is CASSLHPSREKLFF. The CDR3 DNA reads as TGTGCCAGCTCACTCCACCCGTCGAGGGAAAAACTGTTTTTT.

This clone was found many times. The V gene is TRBV15, the J gene TRBJ1-1, with D perhaps TRBD1 (5 bases). CDR1 and CDR2 from the germline V gene are LNHNV and YYDKDF (reference sequence). The germline V and J ends were trimmed by 7 bases and 2 bases, with 11 bases remaining between them. The CDR3 covers 13 residues. The CDR3 loop is CATKQTVNTEAFF. The CDR3, as DNA: TGTGCCACCAAGCAGACAGTCAACACTGAAGCTTTCTTT.